The entry below describes one T cell receptor beta chain. Its antigen remains unknown. CD45RA-negative memory and CD45RA+ naive subsets were split from the CD4+ cells. This sample was taken from a study of shared clonotypes between healthy human individuals. TCRdb's table, derived via immunoSEQ multiplex PCR, lists solely in-frame clones and lacks some. The sample lists around 1.1 million clones, 77% occurring once. The CDR3 has 19 residues. Findings and caveats of the study: In a handful of donors, about 5% of naive CD4 clonotypes appeared in common.

The TCR was taken from a man between 18 and 35 years old in good health. Some clones in this sample may be carry-over from other donors' samples. What was sequenced was memory CD4+ T cells from PBMCs. Subset defined: CD45RA-negative fraction. The J gene is TRBJ2-6, the V gene TRBV21-1; the tabulated D call, TRBD2, remains unverified against the DNA. TRBV21-1 is an annotated pseudogene. The CDR3 sequence is CASILGTQRLALGANVLTF. For the CDR3, the DNA is TGTGCCAGCATCCTCGGGACGCAGAGACTAGCTCTGGGGGCCAACGTCCTGACTTTC.